This T cell receptor (beta chain) was identified during a study of blood T cell repertoires in COVID-19. CDR1 and CDR2 (germline): WNHNN, SYGVQD (reference sequence). CDR3 length: 12 residues. V dropped 8 bases and J dropped 6 bases, with 14 bases sitting between them. Only in-frame clones appear in the TCRdb table, and some are missing; sequencing was by immunoSEQ multiplex PCR. The table has some 180,000 clones, 80% to 90% seen once. The rearrangement links TRBV10-1 to TRBJ2-7, with a weak D call TRBD1 (7 bases). The origin of this receptor is a woman of 80 years or more with COVID-19, enrolled during active disease. Sequenced: peripheral blood. The CDR3 DNA reads TGCGCCAGCCCCAGGGGGGTCGGCGAGCAGTACTTC. Its translation is CASPRGVGEQYF.